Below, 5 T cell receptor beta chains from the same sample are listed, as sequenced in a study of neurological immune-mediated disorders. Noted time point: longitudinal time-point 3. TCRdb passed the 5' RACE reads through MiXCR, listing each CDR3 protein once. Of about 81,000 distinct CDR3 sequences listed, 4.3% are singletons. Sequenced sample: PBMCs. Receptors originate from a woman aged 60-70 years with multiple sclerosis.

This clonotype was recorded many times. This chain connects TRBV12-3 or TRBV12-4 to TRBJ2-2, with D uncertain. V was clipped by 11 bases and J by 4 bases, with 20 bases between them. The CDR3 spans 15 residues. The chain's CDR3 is CASHRPQYGTGELFF. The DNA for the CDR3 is TGTGCCTCCCACCGACCTCAATACGGCACCGGGGAGCTGTTTTTT.

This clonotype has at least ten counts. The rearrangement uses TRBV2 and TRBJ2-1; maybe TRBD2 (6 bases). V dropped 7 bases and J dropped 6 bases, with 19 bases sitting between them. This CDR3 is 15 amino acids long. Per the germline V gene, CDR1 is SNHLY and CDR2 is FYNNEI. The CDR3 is CASTAHREPPNEQFF. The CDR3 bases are TGTGCCAGCACGGCCCATCGGGAGCCCCCCAATGAGCAGTTCTTC.

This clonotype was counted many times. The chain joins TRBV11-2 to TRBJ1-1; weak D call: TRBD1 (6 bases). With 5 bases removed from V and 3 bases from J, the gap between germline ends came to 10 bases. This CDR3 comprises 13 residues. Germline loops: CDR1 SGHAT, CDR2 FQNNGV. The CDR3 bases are TGTGCCAGCAGCCACAGGGAGTACACTGAAGCTTTCTTT. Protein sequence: CASSHREYTEAFF.

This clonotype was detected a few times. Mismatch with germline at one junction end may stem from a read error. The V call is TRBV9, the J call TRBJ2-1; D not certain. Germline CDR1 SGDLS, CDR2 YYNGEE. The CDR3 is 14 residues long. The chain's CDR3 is CVSSVDTSRNEQFF. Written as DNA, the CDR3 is TGTGTCAGCAGCGTAGACACCAGCAGGAATGAGCAGTTCTTC.

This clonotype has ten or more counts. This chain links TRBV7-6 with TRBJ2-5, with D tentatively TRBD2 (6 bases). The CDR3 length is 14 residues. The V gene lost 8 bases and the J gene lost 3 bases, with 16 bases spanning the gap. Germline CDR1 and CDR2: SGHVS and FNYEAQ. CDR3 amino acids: CASGTRGSKETQYF. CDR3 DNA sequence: TGTGCCAGCGGGACTCGGGGTTCCAAAGAGACCCAGTACTTC.